The 16 T cell receptor beta chains in this list originate from one sample, sequenced in a study of Ad26.COV2.S vaccination and SARS-CoV-2 variants. Repertoires were generated with immunoSEQ multiplex PCR, while TCRdb's copy carries only in-frame clones and drops some. The repertoire has some 350,000 clones, roughly 90% of them found once; the top ten carry 5.5%. As for treatment: some 20 received Ad26.COV2.S at low or high dose, single or two shots; 5 received placebo; per-sample allocation not given. Sampling occurred on day 63 after the first vaccine or placebo injection. The sequenced sample was peripheral blood, obtained in a trial of Ad26.COV2.S vaccine versus placebo. The receptor set was obtained from a person aged 18 to 65 who received the Ad26.COV2.S COVID-19 vaccine or a placebo.

Here the CDR3 DNA reads TGTGCCAGCAGCGCACCCCGGGACTCCACAGAGGCGAACACCGGGGAGCTGTTTTTT. Amino acids: CASSAPRDSTEANTGELFF. The chain carries TRBV9 and TRBJ2-2; weak D call: TRBD2 (6 bases). The germline gives CDR1 SGDLS, CDR2 YYNGEE. V dropped 3 bases and J dropped 0 bases, with 21 bases sitting between them. There are 19 residues in the CDR3.

The chain couples TRBV15 to TRBJ1-1, with D perhaps matching TRBD1 (6 bases). Per germline, CDR1 LNHNV and CDR2 YYDKDF (reference sequence). Trimming took 10 bases from V and 2 from J, leaving 14 bases between them. The CDR3 covers 13 residues. The chain's CDR3 is CAISIQGNTEAFF. The CDR3 region has the DNA TGTGCCATCTCTATACAGGGTAACACTGAAGCTTTCTTT.

CDR3 loop: CASLDRRYNSPLHF. CDR3 bases: TGTGCCAGTCTGGACAGGCGGTATAATTCACCCCTCCACTTT. The chain links TRBV19 to TRBJ1-6, with 7 bases identical to TRBD1. In germline, CDR1 is LNHDA, CDR2 SQIVND (reference sequence). The CDR3 runs to 14 residues. V shed 8 bases and J 4 bases; nucleotides not matched to a gene: 5.

This clone was found a few times. The CDR3 loop is CASSLGGETKLFF. As DNA, the CDR3 is TGTGCCAGCAGCTTAGGCGGTGAAACAAAACTGTTTTTT. The genes are TRBV11-2 and TRBJ1-4, with D unresolved. The CDR3 runs to 13 residues. The ends were cut back, 1 base at V and 10 bases at J, with 10 bases in the middle. Germline V lookup: CDR1 SGHAT, CDR2 FQNNGV.

This clone was counted a single time. The chain carries TRBV2 and TRBJ1-1, with a tentative D call TRBD1 (5 bases). V lost 0 bases and J 10 bases, leaving 12 bases between the germline ends. CDR3 length: 13 amino acids. Germline loops: CDR1 SNHLY, CDR2 FYNNEI. The CDR3 sequence is CASSEAHRGGAFF. CDR3 nucleotides: TGTGCCAGCAGTGAAGCCCACCGTGGGGGAGCTTTCTTT.

Here the CDR3 DNA reads TGTGCCAGCAGCCCTAAAGGAGCGGGGGGTATTCTTTCCGGGGAGCTGTTTTTT. Translated: CASSPKGAGGILSGELFF. V gene TRBV13 combines with J gene TRBJ2-2; 9 bases map to TRBD2. There are 18 residues in the CDR3. Germline V gene lookup returns CDR1 PRHDT and CDR2 FYEKMQ (reference sequence). Trimming at V came to 5 bases and at J to 6 bases, leaving 16 bases not matched to a gene.

The chain combines TRBV2 with TRBJ1-1; TRBD1 is a possible D gene (5 bases). The CDR3 sequence is 14 residues long. Deletions cut 7 bases from V and 0 bases from J, with 12 bases between. Germline V CDR1 and CDR2: SNHLY, FYNNEI. The CDR3 region has the DNA TGTGCCAGCACTGCAGGGTTCTTGAACACTGAAGCTTTCTTT. Its protein product is CASTAGFLNTEAFF.

This clone was seen a single time. The gene calls are TRBV5-6 and TRBJ2-2, with D possibly TRBD2 on 5 matching bases. This CDR3 contains 14 residues. V shed 4 bases and J shed 6 bases, with 13 bases lying between them. Germline V lookup: CDR1 SGHDT, CDR2 YYEEEE. Here the CDR3 DNA reads TGTGCCAGCAGCGGCGGGCAGAGGGCCGGGGAGCTGTTTTTT. Protein product: CASSGGQRAGELFF.

V usage is TRBV25-1 and J usage is TRBJ2-3; D is unclear. Trimming cost V 0 bases and J 6 bases, with 7 bases left between them. Looked up from germline, CDR1 is MGHDK and CDR2 is SYGVNS. The CDR3 loop spans 13 amino acids. The CDR3 nucleotides are TGTGCCAGCAGTGAATATCATGGGGATACGCAGTATTTT. Translated: CASSEYHGDTQYF.

The chain recombines TRBV19 with TRBJ2-3, with 13 bases identical to TRBD2. Trimming removed 3 bases from V and 5 bases from J; junction bases left unmatched: 5. Looked up from germline, CDR1 is LNHDA and CDR2 is SQIVND (reference sequence). The CDR3 is made up of 16 amino acids. The CDR3 region is CASSISLAGGQDTQYF. The CDR3 DNA reads as TGTGCCAGTAGTATCTCACTAGCGGGGGGGCAAGATACGCAGTATTTT.

The chain joins TRBV11-2 to TRBJ2-1; TRBD2 agrees at 9 bases. Germline lookup yields CDR1 SGHAT and CDR2 FQNNGV. The V segment lost 5 bases and the J segment 4 bases; nucleotides outside the gene matches: 9. The CDR3 runs to 16 residues. CDR3 sequence reads: CASSPISGSQYNEQFF. CDR3 sequence (DNA): TGTGCCAGCAGCCCCATTAGCGGGAGTCAGTACAATGAGCAGTTCTTC.

The rearrangement uses TRBV6-5 and TRBJ2-7; D gene ambiguous. The germline V gene encodes CDR1 MNHEY and CDR2 SVGAGI. Trimming shortened V by 1 base and J by 7 bases, and 11 bases separated the two germline ends. This CDR3 spans 13 amino acids. The CDR3 here is CASSYYPYREQYV. CDR3 DNA sequence: TGTGCCAGCAGTTACTACCCTTATAGGGAGCAGTACGTC.

The chain combines TRBV4-3 with TRBJ1-2; possible D gene TRBD1, 6 bases. Trimming stripped 2 bases from V and 1 base from J, with 11 bases between. CDR1 is LGHNA, CDR2 YSLEER, per germline. The CDR3 has 15 amino acids. CDR3 nucleotides: TGCGCCAGCAGCCAAACAACAGGGTTTAACTATGGCTACACCTTC. Protein product: CASSQTTGFNYGYTF.

The genes are TRBV28 and TRBJ1-3, with 12 nucleotides matching TRBD1. V gave up 8 bases and J gave up 6 bases; unmatched junction bases: 2. CDR1 MDHEN and CDR2 SYDVKM come from the germline V gene. This CDR3 region has 13 residues. The CDR3 nucleotides read TGTGCCAGCCGGGACAGGGGGCAAAACACCATATATTTT. Protein product: CASRDRGQNTIYF. Based on the CDR3 plus reference TRBV28 and TRBJ1-3, the full variable domain is DVKVTQSSRYLVKRTGEKVFLECVQDMDHENMFWYRQDPGLGLRLIYFSYDVKMKEKGDIPEGYSVSREKKERFSLILESASTNQTSMYLCASRDRGQNTIYFGEGSWLTVV.

This clone has just a few counts. The chain couples TRBV30 to TRBJ2-7, with 7 bases lining up with TRBD2. This CDR3 spans 15 amino acids. V gave up 2 bases and J gave up 2 bases; unmatched junction bases: 9. The germline gives CDR1 GTSNPN, CDR2 SVGIG (reference sequence). CDR3 nucleotide sequence: TGTGCCTGGAGTCTTCCCCCCCGGGGGGCCTACGAGCAGTACGTC. Amino acid sequence: CAWSLPPRGAYEQYV.

This rearrangement joins TRBV7-8 to TRBJ2-2; 8 bases line up with TRBD2. CDR1 and CDR2 (germline): SGHVS, FQNEAQ. V was pared by 5 bases and J by 4 bases, with 12 bases of the junction left unmatched. The CDR3 loop spans 17 amino acids. CDR3 amino acids: CASSPPTWRGVTGELFF. The CDR3 nucleotides read TGTGCCAGCAGCCCCCCGACTTGGCGGGGGGTCACCGGGGAGCTGTTTTTT. Supplemented by reference TRBV7-8 and TRBJ2-2, the full variable domain reads GAGVSQSPRYKVAKRGQDVALRCDPISGHVSLFWYQQALGQGPEFLTYFQNEAQLDKSGLPSDRFFAERPEGSVSTLKIQRTQQEDSAVYLCASSPPTWRGVTGELFFGEGSRLTVL.